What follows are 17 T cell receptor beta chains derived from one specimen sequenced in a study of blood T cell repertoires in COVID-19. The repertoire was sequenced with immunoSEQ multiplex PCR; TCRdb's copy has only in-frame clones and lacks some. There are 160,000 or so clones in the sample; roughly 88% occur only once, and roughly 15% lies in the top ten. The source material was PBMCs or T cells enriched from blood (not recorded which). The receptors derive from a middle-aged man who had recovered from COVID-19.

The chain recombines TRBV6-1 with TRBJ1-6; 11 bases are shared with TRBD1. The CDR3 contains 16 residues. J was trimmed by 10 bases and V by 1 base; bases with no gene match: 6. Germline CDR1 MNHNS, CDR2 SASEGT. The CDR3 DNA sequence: TGTGCCAGCAGTGAAGATCGGACAGGGGGCAACTCACCCCTCCACTTT. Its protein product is CASSEDRTGGNSPLHF.

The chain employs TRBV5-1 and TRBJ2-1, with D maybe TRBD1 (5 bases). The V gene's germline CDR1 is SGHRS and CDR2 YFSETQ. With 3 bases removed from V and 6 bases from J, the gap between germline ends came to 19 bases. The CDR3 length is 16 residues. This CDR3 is CASSSDVGANLNEQFF. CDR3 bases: TGCGCCAGCAGCTCGGACGTTGGGGCGAACCTCAATGAGCAGTTCTTC.

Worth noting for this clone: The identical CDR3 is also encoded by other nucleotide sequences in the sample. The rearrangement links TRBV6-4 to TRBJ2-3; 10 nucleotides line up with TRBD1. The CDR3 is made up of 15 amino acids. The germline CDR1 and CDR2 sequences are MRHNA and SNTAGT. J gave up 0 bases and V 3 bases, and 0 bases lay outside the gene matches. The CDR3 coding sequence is TGTGCCAGCAGTGAGGGACAGGGGAGCACAGATACGCAGTATTTT. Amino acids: CASSEGQGSTDTQYF.

The CDR3 sequence is CASSPGQTGNTIYF. The CDR3 nucleotides are TGTGCCAGCAGTCCGGGACAGACTGGAAACACCATATATTTT. The gene calls are TRBV6-6 and TRBJ1-3; 7 bases are a match to TRBD1. Losses at the gene ends were 5 bases for V and 2 bases for J; bases not matched to a gene: 3. The germline V gene has CDR1 MNHNY and CDR2 SVGAGI (reference sequence). The CDR3 consists of 14 residues.

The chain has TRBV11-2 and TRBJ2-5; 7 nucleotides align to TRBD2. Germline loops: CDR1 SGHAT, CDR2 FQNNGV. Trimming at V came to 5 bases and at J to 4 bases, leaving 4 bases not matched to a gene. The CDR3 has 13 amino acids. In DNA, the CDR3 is TGTGCCAGCAGCCCACCGGGGGGAGAGACCCAGTACTTC. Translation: CASSPPGGETQYF.

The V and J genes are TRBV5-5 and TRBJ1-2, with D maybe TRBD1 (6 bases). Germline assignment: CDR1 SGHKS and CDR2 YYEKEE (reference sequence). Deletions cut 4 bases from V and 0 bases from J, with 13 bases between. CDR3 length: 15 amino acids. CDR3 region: CASSQPGQSNYGYTF. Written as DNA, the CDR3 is TGTGCCAGCAGCCAGCCGGGACAATCTAACTATGGCTACACCTTC. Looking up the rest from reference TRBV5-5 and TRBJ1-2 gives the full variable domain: DAGVTQSPTHLIKTRGQQVTLRCSPISGHKSVSWYQQVLGQGPQFIFQYYEKEERGRGNFPDRFSARQFPNYSSELNVNALLLGDSALYLCASSQPGQSNYGYTFGSGTRLTVV.

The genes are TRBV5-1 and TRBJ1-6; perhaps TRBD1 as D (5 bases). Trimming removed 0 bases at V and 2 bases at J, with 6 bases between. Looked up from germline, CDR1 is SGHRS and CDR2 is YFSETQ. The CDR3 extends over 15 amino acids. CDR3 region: CASSLAGTYNSPLHF. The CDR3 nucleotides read TGCGCCAGCAGCTTGGCAGGGACCTATAATTCACCCCTCCACTTT.

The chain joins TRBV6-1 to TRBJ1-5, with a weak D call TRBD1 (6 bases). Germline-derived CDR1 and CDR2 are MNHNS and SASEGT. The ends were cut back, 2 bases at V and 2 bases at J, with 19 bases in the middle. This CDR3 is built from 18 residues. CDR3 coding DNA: TGTGCCAGCAGTGAAAGCGACAGGAACGTCAATGGCAATCAGCCCCAGCATTTT. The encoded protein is CASSESDRNVNGNQPQHF.

The CDR3: CASSQDWRAGELFF. The CDR3 DNA is TGTGCCAGCAGCCAAGATTGGAGGGCCGGGGAGCTGTTTTTT. V is TRBV14 and J is TRBJ2-2, with D perhaps TRBD2 (6 bases). This CDR3 has 14 amino acids. V lost 0 bases and J lost 6, with 8 bases in between. Looked up from germline, CDR1 is SGHDN and CDR2 is FVKESK.

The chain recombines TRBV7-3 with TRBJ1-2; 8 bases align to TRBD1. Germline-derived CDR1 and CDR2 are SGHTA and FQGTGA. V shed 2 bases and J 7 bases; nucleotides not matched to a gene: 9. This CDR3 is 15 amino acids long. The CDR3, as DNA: TGTGCCAGCAGCTTATCTGCCAGGGGGCTCTCTGGCTACACCTTC. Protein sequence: CASSLSARGLSGYTF.

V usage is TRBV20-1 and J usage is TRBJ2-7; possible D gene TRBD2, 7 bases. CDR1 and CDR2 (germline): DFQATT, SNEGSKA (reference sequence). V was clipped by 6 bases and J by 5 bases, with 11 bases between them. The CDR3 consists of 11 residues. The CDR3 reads CSAKGGDEQYF. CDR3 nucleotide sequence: TGCAGTGCAAAAGGGGGGGACGAGCAGTACTTC.

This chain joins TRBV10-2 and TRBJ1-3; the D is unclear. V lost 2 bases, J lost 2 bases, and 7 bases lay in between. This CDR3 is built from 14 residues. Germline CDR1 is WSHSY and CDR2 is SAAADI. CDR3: CASSEPGAGNTIYF. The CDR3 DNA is TGCGCCAGCAGTGAGCCCGGGGCTGGAAACACCATATATTTT.

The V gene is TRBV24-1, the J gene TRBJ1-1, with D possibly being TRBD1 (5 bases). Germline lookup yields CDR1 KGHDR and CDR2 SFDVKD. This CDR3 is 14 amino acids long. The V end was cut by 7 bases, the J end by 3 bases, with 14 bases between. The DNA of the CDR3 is TGTGCCACCAGGTGGGCGACAGAGGACACTGAAGCTTTCTTT. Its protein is CATRWATEDTEAFF.

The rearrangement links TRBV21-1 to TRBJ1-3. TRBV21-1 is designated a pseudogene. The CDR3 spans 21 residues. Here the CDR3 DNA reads TGTGCCAGCAGCACCCCAGGAGGGCACGGGTGGGGCCATTGCTCTGGAAACACCATATATTTT. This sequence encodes CASSTPGGHGWGHCSGNTIYF.

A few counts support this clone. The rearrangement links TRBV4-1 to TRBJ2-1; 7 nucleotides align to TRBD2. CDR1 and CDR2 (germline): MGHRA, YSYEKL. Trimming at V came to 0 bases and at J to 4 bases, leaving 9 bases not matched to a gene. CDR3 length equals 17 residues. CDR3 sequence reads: CASSQDWVGLPYNEQFF. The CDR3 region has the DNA TGCGCCAGCAGCCAAGATTGGGTGGGACTACCATACAATGAGCAGTTCTTC.

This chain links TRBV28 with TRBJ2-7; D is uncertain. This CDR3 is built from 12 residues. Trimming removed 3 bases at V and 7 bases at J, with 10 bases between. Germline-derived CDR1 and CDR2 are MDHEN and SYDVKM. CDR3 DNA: TGTGCCAGCAGTTTGGCCTACGGGGAGCAGTACTTC. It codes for CASSLAYGEQYF.

The CDR3, as DNA: TGTGCCTGGAGTCCGGGACTAGCGGCCTACGAGCAGTACTTC. Translating gives CAWSPGLAAYEQYF. The rearrangement uses TRBV30 and TRBJ2-7, with 11 bases matching TRBD2. Germline V gene sequence: CDR1 GTSNPN, CDR2 SVGIG (reference sequence). J lost 2 bases, V lost 2 bases, and 2 bases had no gene match. The CDR3 has 14 residues.